This TCR beta chain is from a study of T cell responses to AZD1222 COVID-19 vaccine. This CDR3 contains 12 residues. The V gene's germline CDR1 is GTSNPN and CDR2 SVGIG (reference sequence). The V gene lost 5 bases and the J gene lost 1 base, with 6 bases spanning the gap. The assay was immunoSEQ multiplex PCR, and TCRdb's table has in-frame clones only and misses some. In the table there are about 150,000 clones, around nine tenths of which are singletons. V usage is TRBV30 and J usage is TRBJ2-1; either TRBD1 or TRBD2 may supply D (5 bases each). The source material was peripheral blood, sampled 28 days after the second AZD1222 dose. This receptor was obtained from an adult who received the AZD1222 COVID-19 vaccine. CDR3: CAWEGSYNEQFF. In DNA, the CDR3 is TGTGCCTGGGAGGGGTCCTACAATGAGCAGTTCTTC.